Sequencing of this T cell receptor (beta chain) was carried out in a study of CD8 T cells in ankylosing spondylitis. The CDR3 covers 12 residues. V was pared by 4 bases and J by 2 bases, with 0 bases between. CDR1 LGHDT and CDR2 YNNKEL come from the germline V gene (reference sequence). This clonotype was recorded at least ten times. Its antigen is as yet unknown. Scientists made TCR beta libraries using quantitative 5'-RACE with molecular barcodes. A single record per CDR3 protein comes from TCRdb applying MiXCR to the 5' RACE reads. The repertoire holds around 320,000 distinct CDR3 sequences, with less than 25% as singletons. Overall study results and limits: Disease-linked clones bore a CD8+ phenotype and were relatively rare in peripheral blood. Typical of ankylosing spondylitis blood, it appeared, was a TCR beta motif of several highly homologous variants.

The sequenced sample consisted of blood, either unsorted or a sorted T cell fraction (not recorded which). This receptor was obtained from a female donor with ankylosing spondylitis or in good health (not recorded which). The rearrangement links TRBV3-1 to TRBJ2-6, with no clear D. CDR3 sequence: CASSPGANVLTF. In nucleotides, the CDR3 is TGTGCCAGCAGCCCTGGGGCCAACGTCCTGACTTTC.